A selection of T cell receptor beta chains follows, all from one sample in a study of cytomegalovirus exposure and HLA in healthy donors. Profiling relied on immunoSEQ multiplex PCR, and the TCRdb table lists in-frame clones only, not all of them. The data hold fewer than 250,000 clones, with 76% observed a single time. Source material: PBMCs. The receptors originated from a man in his late teens or twenties in good health and CMV-seronegative. The CDR3 runs from the conserved cysteine through the conserved F or W. D genes are given only for firm matches. Some rows have no size entry. The others give once, few or many, or a class for an expanded clone.

CDR3 protein,CDR3 DNA,D gene,clone size,V gene,J gene
CASSLTDKRTGNTIYF,TGCGCCAGCAGCTTGACAGATAAAAGGACTGGAAACACCATATATTTT,.,.,TRBV5-1,TRBJ1-3
CASSYRSNTEAFF,TGTGCCAGCAGCTACAGATCAAACACTGAAGCTTTCTTT,.,.,TRBV5-4,TRBJ1-1
CASSLAGGHEGEQYF,TGTGCCAGCAGTTTAGCGGGAGGTCATGAGGGGGAGCAGTACTTC,TRBD2,few,TRBV6-5,TRBJ2-5
CASSLGTAGDTQYF,TGCGCCAGCAGCTTGGGAACGGCGGGAGATACGCAGTATTTT,.,few,TRBV5-1,TRBJ2-3
CASSVDSQGRRGYTF,TGTGCCAGCAGCGTAGATTCTCAGGGGCGTCGTGGCTACACCTTC,.,.,TRBV9,TRBJ1-2
CASSRTSGRKNNEQFF,TGTGCCAGTAGTAGAACTAGCGGGAGGAAGAACAATGAGCAGTTCTTC,TRBD2,.,TRBV19,TRBJ2-1
CAISKLAGGTSNNEQFF,TGTGCCATCAGTAAATTAGCGGGAGGGACAAGCAACAATGAGCAGTTCTTC,TRBD2,.,TRBV10-3,TRBJ2-1
CASSVLGQQNTEAFF,TGTGCCAGCAGCGTCCTGGGACAGCAGAACACTGAAGCTTTCTTT,TRBD1,.,TRBV9,TRBJ1-1
CASSRQGVEGTEAFF,TGTGCCAGCAGTAGACAGGGTGTCGAAGGCACTGAAGCTTTCTTT,TRBD1,.,TRBV28,TRBJ1-1
CASSFTGGTTEAFF,TGTGCCAGCAGCTTCACAGGGGGCACGACTGAAGCTTTCTTT,TRBD1,.,TRBV9,TRBJ1-1
CASSTLGDVGNTIYF,TGTGCCAGCTCCACTCTCGGGGATGTCGGAAACACCATATATTTT,.,.,TRBV18,TRBJ1-3
CASSDLGQVAPEAFF,TGTGCCAGCAGTGATCTGGGACAGGTGGCTCCTGAAGCTTTCTTT,TRBD1,.,TRBV6-1,TRBJ1-1
CASSGTGGSNQPQHF,TGTGCCAGCAGTGGGACAGGGGGCAGCAATCAGCCCCAGCATTTT,TRBD1,.,TRBV2,TRBJ1-5
CASSPSPYGETQYF,TGTGCCAGCAGCCCGAGCCCATACGGGGAGACCCAGTACTTC,.,once,TRBV25-1,TRBJ2-5
CASRLAGMTSTDTQYF,TGTGCCAGCAGACTAGCGGGGATGACTAGCACAGATACGCAGTATTTT,TRBD2,.,TRBV2,TRBJ2-3
CASSTGTGGGQPQHF,TGTGCCAGTAGTACCGGGACAGGGGGCGGTCAGCCCCAGCATTTT,TRBD1,.,TRBV19,TRBJ1-5
CASSLKAQGSGGKLFF,TGTGCCAGCAGCTTAAAGGCACAGGGGTCAGGGGGAAAACTGTTTTTT,TRBD1,.,TRBV7-9,TRBJ1-4
CASSYLSYSREQYF,TGTGCCAGCAGTTACCTTTCCTACTCGAGGGAGCAGTACTTC,.,few,TRBV6-5,TRBJ2-7
CASSYSSARGNYGYTF,TGTGCCAGCAGTTACTCATCCGCCCGGGGGAACTATGGCTACACCTTC,.,.,TRBV6-5,TRBJ1-2
CASRLAGGLGEQYF,TGTGCCAGCAGACTAGCGGGAGGGCTGGGGGAGCAGTACTTC,TRBD2,few,TRBV2,TRBJ2-7
CASGLGRGKDEQYF,TGTGCTAGTGGTTTGGGCAGGGGAAAGGACGAGCAGTACTTC,.,.,TRBV12-5,TRBJ2-7
CASSNRHRGDTQYF,TGTGCCAGCAGCAACAGACACAGGGGAGATACGCAGTATTTT,TRBD1,once,TRBV5-4,TRBJ2-3
CASSGQGAKGYAF,TGTGCCAGCAGCGGACAGGGGGCGAAGGGCTACGCCTTC,TRBD1,.,TRBV28,TRBJ1-2
CASESSLAAREQYF,TGTGCCAGCGAGTCCAGTCTAGCGGCGCGAGAGCAGTACTTC,TRBD2,.,TRBV28,TRBJ2-7
CASSPSDSFSEQYF,TGTGCCAGCTCACCTTCGGACAGTTTTAGCGAGCAGTACTTC,.,.,TRBV18,TRBJ2-7
CASSLVGAGNEQFF,TGTGCCAGCAGTTTAGTGGGGGCTGGGAATGAGCAGTTCTTC,.,.,TRBV27,TRBJ2-1
CSVEPLRTRTLNEQFF,TGCAGCGTTGAACCACTACGGACCCGGACACTCAATGAGCAGTTCTTC,.,.,TRBV29-1,TRBJ2-1
CASSYPRAHGITEAFF,TGTGCCAGCAGTTACCCAAGGGCGCACGGGATCACTGAAGCTTTCTTT,.,.,TRBV6-5,TRBJ1-1
CASSFGGNTEAFF,TGTGCCAGCAGCTTTGGAGGGAACACTGAAGCTTTCTTT,.,.,TRBV5-6,TRBJ1-1
CASSLRMTGSRYNYGYTF,TGCGCCAGCAGCCTTCGAATGACAGGTTCTCGCTATAACTATGGCTACACCTTC,.,.,TRBV5-1,TRBJ1-2
CATSTSSGVRGYTF,TGTGCCACCAGCACTTCTTCGGGAGTTCGCGGCTACACCTTC,.,.,TRBV15,TRBJ1-2
CASSLGLALYEQYF,TGCGCCAGCAGCCTGGGACTAGCGTTATACGAGCAGTACTTC,TRBD2,.,TRBV5-1,TRBJ2-7
CATRQGGNEKLFF,TGCGCCACCCGTCAGGGAGGGAATGAAAAACTGTTTTTT,.,.,TRBV5-1,TRBJ1-4
CASSLEAGGSSALHF,TGCGCCAGCAGCTTGGAGGCAGGGGGGTCGAGTGCCCTCCACTTT,TRBD1,once,TRBV5-1,TRBJ1-6
CAISTGAGANVLTF,TGTGCCATCAGCACAGGGGCTGGGGCCAACGTCCTGACTTTC,TRBD1,.,TRBV10-3,TRBJ2-6
CASSPAGQTYEQYF,TGTGCCAGCTCACCCGCGGGACAGACCTACGAGCAGTACTTC,.,.,TRBV18,TRBJ2-7
CASSLRDRGTHEQFF,TGCGCCAGCAGCCTACGGGACAGGGGTACGCATGAGCAGTTCTTC,TRBD1,.,TRBV4-1,TRBJ2-1
CASSPGWGEYTGELFF,TGTGCCAGCAGCCCGGGGTGGGGGGAGTACACCGGGGAGCTGTTTTTT,.,once,TRBV9,TRBJ2-2
CASSLGQGYGYTF,TGTGCCAGCAGCTTGGGACAGGGGTATGGCTACACCTTC,TRBD1,.,TRBV7-9,TRBJ1-2
CASSLQSTPRGFNEQFF,TGCGCCAGCAGCTTACAATCCACGCCTAGGGGGTTTAATGAGCAGTTCTTC,.,.,TRBV5-1,TRBJ2-1
CASSYDRGVAKNIQYF,TGTGCCAGCAGTTACGATCGCGGGGTAGCCAAAAACATTCAGTACTTC,.,.,TRBV6-5,TRBJ2-4
CASSPARTEAFF,TGTGCCAGCAGTCCCGCGCGCACTGAAGCTTTCTTT,.,.,TRBV6-6,TRBJ1-1
CASSLVDTNSPLHF,TGTGCCAGCAGCTTAGTAGACACCAATTCACCCCTCCACTTT,.,.,TRBV7-9,TRBJ1-6
CASSSPAGAGDTQYF,TGTGCCAGCAGTTCCCCCGCGGGGGCGGGAGATACGCAGTATTTT,.,.,TRBV7-2,TRBJ2-3
CASSPPAASGDTQYF,TGTGCCAGCTCACCACCGGCCGCCAGCGGAGATACGCAGTATTTT,.,.,TRBV18,TRBJ2-3
CASSPGQTQNTEAFF,TGTGCCAGCAGCCCGGGACAGACTCAGAACACTGAAGCTTTCTTT,TRBD1,once,TRBV7-9,TRBJ1-1
CASSYGQIANTGELFF,TGTGCCAGCAGTTACGGACAAATCGCGAACACCGGGGAGCTGTTTTTT,.,.,TRBV6-6,TRBJ2-2
CASRRQGQSEKLFF,TGTGCCAGCAGGAGACAGGGGCAAAGTGAAAAACTGTTTTTT,TRBD1,.,TRBV2,TRBJ1-4
CASSQGLLENIQYF,TGCGCCAGCAGCCAAGGATTGCTAGAAAACATTCAGTACTTC,.,.,TRBV4-1,TRBJ2-4
CASSYLTGNYGYTF,TGCGCCAGCAGCTACCTGACAGGAAACTATGGCTACACCTTC,.,.,TRBV5-1,TRBJ1-2
CASSSDRASYEQYF,TGTGCCAGCAGCTCGGACAGGGCGTCCTACGAGCAGTACTTC,TRBD1,.,TRBV5-5,TRBJ2-7
CASSFQTGGGNTIYF,TGTGCCAGCAGCTTCCAGACAGGGGGGGGAAACACCATATATTTT,TRBD1,.,TRBV7-9,TRBJ1-3
CARTLAGGWRHEQYF,TGTGCCAGGACACTAGCGGGAGGGTGGCGCCACGAGCAGTACTTC,TRBD2,.,TRBV28,TRBJ2-7
CASSRDRRETQYF,TGTGCCAGCAGTCGGGACAGGCGGGAGACCCAGTACTTC,TRBD1,few,TRBV28,TRBJ2-5
CASSTDLNTEAFF,TGTGCTAGCAGCACAGATTTGAACACTGAAGCTTTCTTT,.,few,TRBV7-7,TRBJ1-1
CASSLGTGTDTQYF,TGTGCCAGCAGCTTAGGGACAGGAACAGATACGCAGTATTTT,TRBD1,.,TRBV7-9,TRBJ2-3
CASRSDRQKQYF,TGTGCCAGCAGATCTGACAGGCAGAAGCAGTACTTC,.,.,TRBV7-9,TRBJ2-7
CASSPLPVAGTEAFF,TGTGCCAGCAGCCCACTGCCCGTTGCCGGCACTGAAGCTTTCTTT,.,once,TRBV7-2,TRBJ1-1
CASSSGTSGYNEQFF,TGTGCCAGCAGCTCCGGGACTAGCGGCTACAATGAGCAGTTCTTC,TRBD2,.,TRBV11-3,TRBJ2-1
CASSFSPGFLHF,TGTGCCAGCAGTTTTAGTCCGGGGTTCCTGCATTTT,.,.,TRBV28,TRBJ1-5